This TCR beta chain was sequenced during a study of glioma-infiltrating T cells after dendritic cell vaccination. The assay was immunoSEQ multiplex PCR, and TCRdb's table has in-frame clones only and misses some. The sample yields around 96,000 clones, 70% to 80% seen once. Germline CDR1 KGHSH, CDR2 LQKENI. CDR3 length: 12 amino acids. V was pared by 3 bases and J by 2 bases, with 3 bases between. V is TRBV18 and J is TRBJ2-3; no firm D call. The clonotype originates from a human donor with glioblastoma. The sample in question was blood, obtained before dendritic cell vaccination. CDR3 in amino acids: CASSPATDTQYF. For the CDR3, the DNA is TGTGCCAGCTCACCGGCCACAGATACGCAGTATTTT.